A single sample is the source of the 5 T cell receptor beta chains below, sequenced in a study of OX40 agonist ivuxolimab in advanced cancers. Profiling relied on immunoSEQ multiplex PCR, and the TCRdb table lists in-frame clones only, not all of them. The sample holds 52,000 or so clones, roughly 93% seen once. The specimen was CD4+ or CD8+ T cells sorted from blood, collected in a trial of the OX40 agonist ivuxolimab. The receptor source for this set is an adult with an advanced solid tumor such as melanoma, head and neck, liver or kidney cancer.

This chain joins TRBV28 and TRBJ2-2, with 8 bases fitting TRBD1. CDR3 length: 17 residues. CDR1 is MDHEN, CDR2 SYDVKM, per germline. V dropped 3 bases and J dropped 2; count of bases not matched to a gene: 8. The CDR3 region is CASSFPRQGTNTGELFF. As DNA, the CDR3 is TGTGCCAGCAGTTTCCCCCGACAGGGGACCAACACCGGGGAGCTGTTTTTT.

V gene TRBV27 combines with J gene TRBJ2-1, with D tentatively TRBD1 or TRBD2 (5 bases each). Germline-derived CDR1 and CDR2 are MNHEY and SMNVEV (reference sequence). The ends were cut back, 6 bases at V and 0 bases at J, with 27 bases in the middle. The length of the CDR3 is 20 residues. The CDR3 nucleotides read TGTGCCAGCAGAAGGGAGTGGCGGATCCAGGGCCCCCTCTCCTACAATGAGCAGTTCTTC. As protein: CASRREWRIQGPLSYNEQFF.

The chain couples TRBV16 to TRBJ1-5; D uncertain. This CDR3 contains 14 residues. In germline, CDR1 is KGHSY, CDR2 FQNENV. V lost 3 bases and J lost 8, with 14 bases in between. CDR3 sequence: CASSQVGVREPQHF. CDR3 DNA sequence: TGTGCCAGCAGCCAGGTCGGGGTTCGGGAGCCCCAGCATTTT.

In its sample, this clone was seen a few times. The rearrangement uses TRBV7-9 and TRBJ2-7; 12 bases line up with TRBD1. CDR1 is SEHNR, CDR2 FQNEAQ, per germline (reference sequence). The ends lost 4 bases at V and 7 bases at J; junction bases unmatched: 2. The CDR3 is 13 residues long. CDR3 nucleotides: TGTGCCAGCAGCTGGGACAGGGGGCGTGAGCAGTACTTC. Protein: CASSWDRGREQYF.

The rearrangement links TRBV7-8 to TRBJ2-7; 8 nucleotides line up with TRBD2. This CDR3 comprises 18 residues. Germline V lookup: CDR1 SGHVS, CDR2 FQNEAQ. V was pared by 1 base and J by 0 bases, with 11 bases of the junction left unmatched. The CDR3 DNA reads TGTGCCAGCAGCTTAGGGTTAGCGGGAAGCCCCGGCTCCTACGAGCAGTACTTC. Protein sequence: CASSLGLAGSPGSYEQYF.